Listed below are T cell receptor beta chains from one sample, sequenced in a study of cytomegalovirus exposure and HLA in healthy donors. The repertoire was sequenced with immunoSEQ multiplex PCR; TCRdb's copy has only in-frame clones and lacks some. Its listing shows some 23,000 clones. The sample consisted of PBMCs. These receptors all stem from a male donor in good health and CMV-seropositive. The CDR3 runs from the conserved cysteine through the conserved F or W. D genes are given only for firm matches.

d_call: NA
v_call: TRBV7-9
j_call: TRBJ1-1
cdr3_aa: CASSGRQTEAFF
cdr3_nt: TGTGCCAGCAGCGGTAGACAGACTGAAGCTTTCTTT

d_call: NA
v_call: TRBV15
j_call: TRBJ1-6
cdr3_aa: CATSRDPGSPLHF
cdr3_nt: TGTGCCACCAGCAGAGATCCGGGATCACCCCTCCACTTT

d_call: TRBD1
v_call: TRBV7-3
j_call: TRBJ1-6
cdr3_aa: CASSLSGTGSSPLHF
cdr3_nt: TGTGCCAGCAGCTTATCCGGGACAGGGAGTTCACCCCTCCACTTT

d_call: NA
v_call: TRBV28
j_call: TRBJ1-2
cdr3_aa: CASSGQYYGYTF
cdr3_nt: TGTGCCAGCAGTGGACAATACTATGGCTACACCTTC

d_call: TRBD1
v_call: TRBV19
j_call: TRBJ2-2
cdr3_aa: CASRDRPNTGELFF
cdr3_nt: TGTGCCAGCCGGGACAGGCCGAACACCGGGGAGCTGTTTTTT

d_call: NA
v_call: TRBV5-5
j_call: TRBJ1-5
cdr3_aa: CASSFWGENNQPQHF
cdr3_nt: TGTGCCAGCAGCTTTTGGGGGGAAAATAATCAGCCCCAGCATTTT

d_call: NA
v_call: TRBV10-3
j_call: TRBJ2-7
cdr3_aa: CAISATSYEQYF
cdr3_nt: TGTGCCATCAGTGCCACAAGCTACGAGCAGTACTTC

d_call: NA
v_call: TRBV4-3
j_call: TRBJ1-1
cdr3_aa: CASSQDRYEMNTEAFF
cdr3_nt: TGCGCCAGCAGCCAAGATCGGTACGAAATGAACACTGAAGCTTTCTTT

d_call: NA
v_call: TRBV7-3
j_call: TRBJ1-2
cdr3_aa: CASSLGGDGRYDGYTF
cdr3_nt: TGTGCCAGCAGCTTAGGGGGAGACGGGAGGTACGATGGCTACACCTTC

d_call: NA
v_call: TRBV5-1
j_call: TRBJ1-1
cdr3_aa: CASSLENTMQAFF
cdr3_nt: TGCGCCAGCAGCTTGGAGAATACAATGCAAGCTTTCTTT

d_call: NA
v_call: TRBV28
j_call: TRBJ1-1
cdr3_aa: CASVRGPNTEAFF
cdr3_nt: TGTGCCAGCGTCAGGGGCCCGAACACTGAAGCTTTCTTT

d_call: TRBD2
v_call: TRBV27
j_call: TRBJ2-1
cdr3_aa: CASGSGERGGRFF
cdr3_nt: TGTGCCAGCGGTAGCGGGGAAAGAGGAGGGCGGTTCTTC

d_call: TRBD1
v_call: TRBV6-1
j_call: TRBJ1-3
cdr3_aa: CASSMTGAGNTIYF
cdr3_nt: TGTGCCAGCAGTATGACAGGGGCTGGAAACACCATATATTTT

d_call: TRBD1
v_call: TRBV11-2
j_call: TRBJ1-1
cdr3_aa: CASSTQQGTEAFF
cdr3_nt: TGTGCCAGCAGCACCCAACAGGGGACTGAAGCTTTCTTT

d_call: NA
v_call: TRBV7-2
j_call: TRBJ1-3
cdr3_aa: CASSKTLLEGNNIYF
cdr3_nt: TGTGCCAGCAGCAAAACGTTACTGGAGGGAAACAACATATATTTT

d_call: TRBD2
v_call: TRBV4-1
j_call: TRBJ2-3
cdr3_aa: CASSQDRRFGMLAGGTTDTQYF
cdr3_nt: TGCGCCAGCAGCCAAGATCGGAGATTCGGGATGCTAGCGGGGGGGACCACAGATACGCAGTATTTT

d_call: NA
v_call: TRBV29-1
j_call: TRBJ2-7
cdr3_aa: CSVVYMGGSSYEQYF
cdr3_nt: TGCAGCGTGGTTTACATGGGGGGATCCTCCTACGAGCAGTACTTC

d_call: NA
v_call: TRBV9
j_call: TRBJ1-1
cdr3_aa: CASSVTPGGVNTEAFF
cdr3_nt: TGTGCCAGCAGCGTTACTCCGGGGGGGGTGAACACTGAAGCTTTCTTT

d_call: NA
v_call: TRBV6-1
j_call: TRBJ1-1
cdr3_aa: CASKRGNTEAFF
cdr3_nt: TGTGCCAGCAAGAGAGGGAACACTGAAGCTTTCTTT

d_call: NA
v_call: TRBV4-1
j_call: TRBJ2-7
cdr3_aa: CAVGRGAEQYF
cdr3_nt: TGCGCCGTGGGGCGCGGCGCCGAGCAGTACTTC

d_call: NA
v_call: TRBV30
j_call: TRBJ1-1
cdr3_aa: CAWSVGQGIEAFF
cdr3_nt: TGTGCCTGGAGTGTAGGGCAGGGGATTGAAGCTTTCTTT

d_call: NA
v_call: TRBV9
j_call: TRBJ2-2
cdr3_aa: CASSVGGGNTGELFF
cdr3_nt: TGTGCCAGCAGCGTAGGAGGGGGGAACACCGGGGAGCTGTTTTTT

d_call: TRBD2
v_call: TRBV5-1
j_call: TRBJ2-1
cdr3_aa: CASSLAGGLATGSSYNEQFF
cdr3_nt: TGCGCCAGCAGCTTGGCCGGAGGACTAGCGACGGGGAGCTCCTACAATGAGCAGTTCTTC

d_call: TRBD1
v_call: TRBV27
j_call: TRBJ1-2
cdr3_aa: CASSPWDRIPEGYTF
cdr3_nt: TGTGCCAGCAGTCCCTGGGACAGGATTCCTGAGGGCTACACCTTC

d_call: NA
v_call: TRBV11-3
j_call: TRBJ1-1
cdr3_aa: CASSLDAEQSEAFF
cdr3_nt: TGTGCCAGCAGCTTAGATGCCGAACAGTCTGAAGCTTTCTTT

d_call: TRBD2
v_call: TRBV6-5
j_call: TRBJ2-7
cdr3_aa: CASSYRLTGGTYEQYF
cdr3_nt: TGTGCCAGCAGTTACCGGTTAACGGGGGGTACCTACGAGCAGTACTTC

d_call: NA
v_call: TRBV7-9
j_call: TRBJ1-1
cdr3_aa: CASSLDRVEAFF
cdr3_nt: TGTGCCAGCAGCTTAGATCGTGTGGAAGCTTTCTTT

d_call: NA
v_call: TRBV4-2
j_call: TRBJ2-2
cdr3_aa: CASSQDEGRELFF
cdr3_nt: TGTGCCAGCAGCCAAGACGAGGGTCGGGAGCTGTTTTTT

d_call: NA
v_call: TRBV7-2
j_call: TRBJ2-1
cdr3_aa: CASSIGPLRHEQFF
cdr3_nt: TGTGCCAGCAGCATTGGGCCTTTACGACATGAGCAGTTCTTC

d_call: TRBD1
v_call: TRBV27
j_call: TRBJ1-1
cdr3_aa: CASSLDVGQGTTEAFF
cdr3_nt: TGTGCCAGCAGCCTTGACGTCGGACAGGGAACCACTGAAGCTTTCTTT

d_call: NA
v_call: TRBV7-9
j_call: TRBJ2-1
cdr3_aa: CASSLAEGAGNEQFF
cdr3_nt: TGTGCCAGCAGCTTAGCGGAGGGGGCCGGGAATGAGCAGTTCTTC

d_call: TRBD1
v_call: TRBV18
j_call: TRBJ1-6
cdr3_aa: CASSPSGQGYNSPLHF
cdr3_nt: TGTGCCAGCTCACCATCGGGACAGGGCTATAATTCACCCCTCCACTTT

d_call: NA
v_call: TRBV27
j_call: TRBJ2-3
cdr3_aa: CASRQTSTDTQYF
cdr3_nt: TGTGCCAGCCGTCAGACTAGCACAGATACGCAGTATTTT

d_call: NA
v_call: TRBV14
j_call: TRBJ2-7
cdr3_aa: CASSQSLDSYEQYF
cdr3_nt: TGTGCCAGCAGCCAAAGCTTAGACTCCTACGAGCAGTACTTC

d_call: NA
v_call: TRBV19
j_call: TRBJ1-5
cdr3_aa: CDKGGAINQPQHF
cdr3_nt: TGTGATAAAGGGGGGGCTATCAATCAGCCCCAGCATTTT